This TCR beta chain was found in a study of shared clonotypes between healthy human individuals. Looking at the study overall: Each donor's CD4 naive and CD4 memory cells filled three plates apiece, CD8 naive two, and CD8 memory one.

The CDR3 covers 14 residues. Trimming cost V 5 bases and J 6 bases, with 16 bases left between them. CDR1 and CDR2 from the germline V gene are MNHEY and SVGAGI. CD4+ cell separation produced CD45RA+ naive and CD45RA-negative memory subsets. The protocol was immunoSEQ multiplex PCR, while the TCRdb copy is restricted to in-frame clones and leaves out a portion. The sample records a few million clones, approximately 95% being singletons. The TCR originated in a man between 18 and 35 years old in good health. The sample consisted of naive CD4+ T cells sorted from blood. Subset defined: CD45RA+ positively selected. The chain employs TRBV6-5 and TRBJ1-2; D uncertain. CDR3 coding DNA: TGTGCCAGCAGTACGCAGGACCTATATGATGGCTACACCTTC. Protein sequence: CASSTQDLYDGYTF.